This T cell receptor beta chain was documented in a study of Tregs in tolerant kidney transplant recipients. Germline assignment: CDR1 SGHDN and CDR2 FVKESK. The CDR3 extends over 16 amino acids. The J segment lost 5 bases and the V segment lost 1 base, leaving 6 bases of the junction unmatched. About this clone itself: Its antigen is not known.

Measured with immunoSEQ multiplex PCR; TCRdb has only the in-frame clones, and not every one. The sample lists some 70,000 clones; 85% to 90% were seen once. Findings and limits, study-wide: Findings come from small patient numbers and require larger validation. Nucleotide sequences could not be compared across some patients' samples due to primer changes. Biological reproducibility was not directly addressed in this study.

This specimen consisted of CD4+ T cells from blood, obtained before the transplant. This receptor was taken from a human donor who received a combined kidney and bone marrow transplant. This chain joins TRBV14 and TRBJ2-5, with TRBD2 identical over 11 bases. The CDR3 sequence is CASSQGLAGISETQYF. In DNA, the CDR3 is TGTGCCAGCAGCCAAGGACTAGCGGGGATTTCGGAGACCCAGTACTTC.